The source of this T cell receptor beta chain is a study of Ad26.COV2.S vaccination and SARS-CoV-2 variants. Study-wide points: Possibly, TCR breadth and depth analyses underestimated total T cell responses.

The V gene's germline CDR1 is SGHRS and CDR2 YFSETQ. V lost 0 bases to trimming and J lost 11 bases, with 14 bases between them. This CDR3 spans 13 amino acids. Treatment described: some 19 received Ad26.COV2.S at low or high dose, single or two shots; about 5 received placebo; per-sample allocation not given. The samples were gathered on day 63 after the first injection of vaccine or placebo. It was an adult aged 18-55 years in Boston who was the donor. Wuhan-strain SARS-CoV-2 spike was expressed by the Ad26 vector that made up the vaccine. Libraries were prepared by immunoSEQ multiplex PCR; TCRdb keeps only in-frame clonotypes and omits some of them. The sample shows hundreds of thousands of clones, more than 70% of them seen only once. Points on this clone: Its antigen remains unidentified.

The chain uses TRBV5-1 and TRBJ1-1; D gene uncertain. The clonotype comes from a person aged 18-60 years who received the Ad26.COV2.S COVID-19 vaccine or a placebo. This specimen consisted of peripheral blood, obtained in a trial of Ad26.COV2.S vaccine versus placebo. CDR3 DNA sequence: TGCGCCAGCAGCTTGGACCCCGCTAATTCGGCTTTCTTT. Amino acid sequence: CASSLDPANSAFF.